This T cell receptor beta chain was retrieved from a study of T cell responses to AZD1222 COVID-19 vaccine. About the research overall: Second-dose schedules of about 4 or about 12 weeks were combined.

The assay was immunoSEQ multiplex PCR, and TCRdb's table has in-frame clones only and misses some. This repertoire shows around 180,000 clones, 80% to 90% found once; its top ten account for approximately 0.5%. The CDR3 totals 14 residues. Trimming cost V 2 bases and J 0 bases, with 8 bases left between them. CDR1 and CDR2 from the germline V gene are ENHRY and SYGVKD. Whole-study findings and limits: Reportedly, close to half of spike-specific TCRs are directed against unmutated variant regions.

Concerning this clone itself: The antigen remains unidentified.

The sequence was collected from an adult in good health. The sample here was peripheral blood, taken on day 0 of AZD1222 vaccination. This chain uses TRBV10-3 with TRBJ2-7; D may be TRBD1 (6 bases). CDR3 protein: CAISEPGHSYEQYF. CDR3 DNA: TGTGCCATCAGTGAGCCGGGACACTCCTACGAGCAGTACTTC.